The clone carrying this T cell receptor (beta chain) showed up just a few times. The antigen remains undetermined. This sample is drawn from a study of neurological immune-mediated disorders. General study results and limits: Among 34 multiple sclerosis patients, phylogenetic grouping put the repertoires of 18 into a single related-CDR3 cluster, a possible signature.

TCRdb redid the calling of the 5' RACE reads with MiXCR, one entry per CDR3 protein. The sample lists about 62,000 distinct CDR3 sequences, around 3.8% occurring once. CDR3 length: 16 amino acids. Trimming stripped 0 bases from V and 1 base from J, with 10 bases between. From germline, CDR1 is SGHTA and CDR2 FQGNSA. The TCR originated in a woman between 45 and 65 years old with multiple sclerosis. The sequencing sample was made of PBMCs. The chain uses TRBV7-2 and TRBJ2-1; D remains ambiguous. CDR3 nucleotides: TGTGCCAGCAGCTTAGCGCTGGGTATTTCCTACAATGAGCAGTTCTTC. Translation: CASSLALGISYNEQFF.